Detailed here is one TCR beta chain. The method was immunoSEQ multiplex PCR; TCRdb's version includes in-frame clones alone and lacks a portion of them. The table records 130,000 or so clones, 70% to 80% of them present only once. The record originates from a study of blood T cell repertoires in COVID-19. Study at large: Acute and convalescent COVID-19 specimens originated in the United States, Italy and Spain.

The CDR3 is 13 amino acids. Germline V gene data show CDR1 as SGHAT and CDR2 as FQNNGV. Trimming took off 0 bases at V and 4 bases at J, with 4 bases between the two ends. Material for sequencing was peripheral blood. The TCR was taken from a woman in her 70s with COVID-19, enrolled during active disease. The chain carries TRBV11-2 and TRBJ1-5, with D uncertain. The CDR3 is CASSLDRNQPQHF. The CDR3 region has the DNA TGTGCCAGCAGCTTAGACAGGAATCAGCCCCAGCATTTT.